The 27 T cell receptor beta chains given below trace back to one sample, sequenced in a study of beta chain features in type 1 diabetes. The whole isolated RNA underwent reverse transcription, so sequencing captured expressed TCRB transcripts. TCRdb's copy holds only in-frame clones and misses some; the assay was immunoSEQ multiplex PCR. The sample has around 240,000 clones; about 63% are singletons. The material sequenced was naive CD4+ T cells from blood. These receptors all come from a man aged 25 to 45 in good health.

This clone was seen once. The CDR3: CASSLEQGRETQYF. Written as DNA, the CDR3 is TGTGCCAGCAGCTTAGAGCAGGGTCGAGAGACCCAGTACTTC. This chain joins TRBV7-2 and TRBJ2-5; D perhaps matches TRBD1 (5 bases). CDR3 length: 14 amino acids. The germline gives CDR1 SGHTA, CDR2 FQGNSA. The V gene lost 1 base and the J gene lost 4 bases, with 10 bases spanning the gap.

This chain connects TRBV29-1 to TRBJ1-6; D remains ambiguous. This CDR3 region has 15 residues. Per germline, CDR1 SQVTM and CDR2 ANQGSEA. V lost 4 bases and J lost 7, with 17 bases in between. The DNA for the CDR3 is TGCAGCGTTGGAATCTTGGCTTCCCAAAATTCACCCCTCCACTTT. It translates to CSVGILASQNSPLHF.

The genes are TRBV28 and TRBJ2-4; D uncertain. The V gene lost 2 bases and the J gene lost 3 bases, with 5 bases spanning the gap. CDR1 MDHEN and CDR2 SYDVKM come from the germline V gene. This CDR3 has 13 residues. CDR3 nucleotides: TGTGCCAGCAGTTTAATTAACAAAAACATTCAGTACTTC. Protein sequence: CASSLINKNIQYF.

This clone was found a few times. The J gene is TRBJ2-1, the V gene TRBV28, with D unclear. From germline, CDR1 is MDHEN and CDR2 SYDVKM. This CDR3 spans 12 amino acids. Trimming took off 5 bases at V and 9 bases at J, with 11 bases between the two ends. CDR3 DNA: TGTGCCAGCAGTCACCCCGCTGGTGAGCAGTTCTTC. Protein product: CASSHPAGEQFF.

The chain links TRBV4-3 to TRBJ2-1; 11 bases line up with TRBD2. CDR3 length: 17 residues. The V gene's germline CDR1 is LGHNA and CDR2 YSLEER. The V segment lost 0 bases and the J segment 5 bases; nucleotides outside the gene matches: 6. In nucleotides, the CDR3 is TGCGCCAGCAGCCAAGAGACAGCTAGCGGGAGGAACAATGAGCAGTTCTTC. This encodes CASSQETASGRNNEQFF.

The V call is TRBV7-9, the J call TRBJ2-5; no firm D call. The CDR3 runs 12 residues. V was shortened by 4 bases and J by 7 bases, with 10 bases between the two germline ends. Germline values: CDR1 SEHNR, CDR2 FQNEAQ (reference sequence). The CDR3 DNA follows: TGTGCCAGCAGCTCCCTACGCCGGACCCAGTACTTC. Its translation: CASSSLRRTQYF. The entire variable domain, with the rest obtained from reference TRBV7-9 and TRBJ2-5, is as follows: DTGVSQNPRHKITKRGQNVTFRCDPISEHNRLYWYRQTLGQGPEFLTYFQNEAQLEKSRLLSDRFSAERPKGSFSTLEIQRTEQGDSAMYLCASSSLRRTQYFGPGTRLLVL.

The chain has TRBV29-1 and TRBJ2-1; a weak D match, TRBD1 (5 bases). V lost 8 bases and J lost 7, with 12 bases in between. CDR1 is SQVTM, CDR2 ANQGSEA, per germline. This CDR3 has 11 residues. The CDR3 DNA reads TGCAGCCTTTCAGGGAAAAATGAGCAGTTCTTC. The encoded protein is CSLSGKNEQFF.

The gene calls are TRBV4-1 and TRBJ1-2, with D tentatively TRBD1 (6 bases). V was trimmed by 0 bases and J by 8 bases, leaving 22 bases between them. The CDR3 loop spans 17 amino acids. CDR1 MGHRA and CDR2 YSYEKL come from the germline V gene. Here the CDR3 DNA reads TGCGCCAGCAGCCAAGAAGGTGCGCAGGGACAAGTCTCGGGCTACACCTTC. Translation gives CASSQEGAQGQVSGYTF.

This clone was observed a handful of times. The chain employs TRBV29-1 and TRBJ2-7, with 8 positions matching TRBD2. The CDR3 is 15 residues long. V was pared by 6 bases and J by 2 bases, with 12 bases of the junction left unmatched. Germline-derived CDR1 and CDR2 are SQVTM and ANQGSEA. This CDR3 is CSVASGRGFAYEQYF. CDR3 sequence (DNA): TGCAGCGTCGCAAGCGGGAGAGGGTTTGCCTACGAGCAGTACTTC.

The chain joins TRBV10-3 to TRBJ1-2; D is undetermined. CDR3 length: 12 residues. The V gene lost 4 bases and the J gene lost 2 bases, with 5 bases spanning the gap. Germline loops: CDR1 ENHRY, CDR2 SYGVKD. CDR3 DNA: TGTGCCATCAGTGGGGAGAACTATGGCTACACCTTC. It translates to CAISGENYGYTF.

The chain recombines TRBV5-1 with TRBJ2-5, with TRBD2 identical over 8 bases. This CDR3 has 15 amino acids. Per germline, CDR1 SGHRS and CDR2 YFSETQ. Trimming cost V 3 bases and J 4 bases; bases outside gene matches: 8. The CDR3 DNA reads as TGCGCCAGCAGCTCTCAAGCGGGAGTTCGAGAGACCCAGTACTTC. This codes for CASSSQAGVRETQYF.

The chain carries TRBV7-8 and TRBJ2-1; 8 bases align to TRBD1. Germline values: CDR1 SGHVS, CDR2 FQNEAQ. The CDR3 sequence is 16 residues long. V lost 4 bases to trimming and J lost 4 bases; unmatched junction nucleotides: 9. Written as DNA, the CDR3 is TGTGCCAGCAGCTCTCTCCGGACAGGGCTATACAATGAGCAGTTCTTC. As protein: CASSSLRTGLYNEQFF.

The chain is built from TRBV7-9 and TRBJ2-3; TRBD1 matches 8 bases. The CDR3 runs 16 residues. The junction had 10 bases not matched to a gene; V was cut back by 5 bases and J by 3 bases. Germline V CDR1 and CDR2: SEHNR, FQNEAQ (reference sequence). CDR3 region: CASSQSPGGRTDTQYF. The CDR3 coding sequence is TGTGCCAGCAGCCAGAGCCCAGGGGGCCGAACAGATACGCAGTATTTT.

This clone was seen only once. V gene TRBV7-2 combines with J gene TRBJ1-2; TRBD1 is a possible D gene (5 bases). The V end was cut by 0 bases, the J end by 4 bases, with 12 bases between. The CDR3 length is 15 residues. The germline V gene encodes CDR1 SGHTA and CDR2 FQGNSA. CDR3 region: CASSLAQGPFYGYTF. CDR3 nucleotide sequence: TGTGCCAGCAGCTTAGCGCAGGGACCGTTCTATGGCTACACCTTC. The entire variable domain, with the rest obtained from reference TRBV7-2 and TRBJ1-2, is as follows: GAGVSQSPSNKVTEKGKDVELRCDPISGHTALYWYRQSLGQGLEFLIYFQGNSAPDKSGLPSDRFSAERTGGSVSTLTIQRTQQEDSAVYLCASSLAQGPFYGYTFGSGTRLTVV.

This chain connects TRBV30 to TRBJ2-4; no firm D call. The V gene's germline CDR1 is GTSNPN and CDR2 SVGIG (reference sequence). V shed 0 bases and J shed 1 base, with 13 bases lying between them. The CDR3 is 16 residues long. The CDR3 nucleotides read TGTGCCTGGAGTGTTACAAGGGCACAGGCCAAAAACATTCAGTACTTC. As protein: CAWSVTRAQAKNIQYF.

The chain links TRBV30 to TRBJ2-2; D call uncertain. Germline lookup yields CDR1 GTSNPN and CDR2 SVGIG (reference sequence). The CDR3 is 13 amino acids. The ends were cut back, 5 bases at V and 0 bases at J, with 7 bases in the middle. DNA of the CDR3: TGTGCCTGGGGTGGGACGAACACCGGGGAGCTGTTTTTT. It translates to CAWGGTNTGELFF.

This sequence joins TRBV30 and TRBJ1-5; 7 bases match TRBD1. V lost 1 base and J lost 2; bases outside the gene matches: 2. This CDR3 spans 14 amino acids. Germline assignment: CDR1 GTSNPN and CDR2 SVGIG (reference sequence). CDR3 loop: CAWSGRGGNQPQHF. In DNA form, the CDR3 reads TGTGCCTGGAGTGGCAGGGGGGGCAATCAGCCCCAGCATTTT.

This chain connects TRBV12-5 to TRBJ2-3; 12 bases fit TRBD2. The J segment lost 1 base and the V segment lost 1 base, leaving 0 bases of the junction unmatched. Per germline, CDR1 LGHNT and CDR2 FRNRAP. The length of the CDR3 is 16 residues. The CDR3 DNA follows: TGTGCTAGTGGTTTGGGGACTAGCGGGGGCACAGATACGCAGTATTTT. It codes for CASGLGTSGGTDTQYF.

V is TRBV4-1 and J is TRBJ2-5; D is ambiguous. Germline assignment: CDR1 MGHRA and CDR2 YSYEKL. CDR3 length: 16 amino acids. V was clipped by 1 base and J by 4 bases, with 16 bases between them. DNA for the CDR3: TGCGCCAGCAGCCAAGGGGGTGCCAGGTTGATAGAGACCCAGTACTTC. Translation: CASSQGGARLIETQYF.

Note on this clone: Other DNA sequences within the sample encode an identical CDR3. The chain couples TRBV11-2 to TRBJ2-1, with 13 nucleotides matching TRBD2. The V segment lost 3 bases and the J segment 4 bases; nucleotides outside the gene matches: 0. This CDR3 is 15 amino acids long. Germline V CDR1 and CDR2: SGHAT, FQNNGV. CDR3 in amino acids: CASSLGLAGYNEQFF. The CDR3 DNA is TGTGCCAGCAGCTTGGGACTAGCGGGGTACAATGAGCAGTTCTTC.

V is TRBV30 and J is TRBJ2-7, with D possibly TRBD1 on 6 matching bases. The CDR3 covers 12 residues. Trimming pared 5 bases from V and 5 bases from J, leaving 13 bases between. Germline V gene sequence: CDR1 GTSNPN, CDR2 SVGIG (reference sequence). CDR3 DNA sequence: TGTGCCTGGGGACAGTTATTAAACGAGCAGTACTTC. This codes for CAWGQLLNEQYF. The variable domain in full, with the rest retrieved from reference TRBV30 and TRBJ2-7, is SQTIHQWPATLVQPVGSPLSLECTVEGTSNPNLYWYRQAAGRGLQLLFYSVGIGQISSEVPQNLSASRPQDRQFILSSKKLLLSDSGFYLCAWGQLLNEQYFGPGTRLTVT.

The chain combines TRBV25-1 with TRBJ1-1; D not resolved. The germline V gene has CDR1 MGHDK and CDR2 SYGVNS. The CDR3 sequence is 13 residues long. Trimming shortened V by 4 bases and J by 1 base, and 7 bases separated the two germline ends. The CDR3 sequence: CASSGSGNTEAFF. CDR3 sequence (DNA): TGTGCCAGCAGTGGATCTGGGAACACTGAAGCTTTCTTT.

The chain combines TRBV19 with TRBJ1-1; possibly TRBD1 for D (6 bases). The V end lost 3 bases, the J end lost 0 bases, and 11 bases lay between the germline ends. CDR3 length: 15 amino acids. The germline CDR1 and CDR2 sequences are LNHDA and SQIVND (reference sequence). CDR3 residues: CASSMQGTVNTEAFF. The CDR3 nucleotides read TGTGCCAGTAGTATGCAGGGGACGGTGAACACTGAAGCTTTCTTT.

The rearrangement links TRBV30 to TRBJ2-7; D call uncertain. This CDR3 is built from 15 residues. V was cut by 1 base and J by 4 bases, with 17 bases left in between. The germline gives CDR1 GTSNPN, CDR2 SVGIG (reference sequence). The CDR3 spells CAWSDSPTGRYEQYF. Here the CDR3 DNA reads TGTGCCTGGAGTGACTCCCCCACCGGTAGGTACGAGCAGTACTTC.

V gene TRBV9 combines with J gene TRBJ2-2; a possible D gene is TRBD2 (5 bases). The CDR3 is 15 residues long. CDR1 SGDLS and CDR2 YYNGEE come from the germline V gene. Trimming pared 0 bases from V and 5 bases from J, leaving 11 bases between. The CDR3, as DNA: TGTGCCAGCAGCGTAGGGACTCCGGGTACCGGGGAGCTGTTTTTT. This gives the protein CASSVGTPGTGELFF.

The chain couples TRBV30 to TRBJ2-4, with D possibly being TRBD1 (5 bases). V lost 4 bases to trimming and J lost 3 bases, with 16 bases between them. Germline V gene sequence: CDR1 GTSNPN, CDR2 SVGIG (reference sequence). The CDR3 consists of 15 residues. CDR3 loop: CAWMPPGLGKNIQYF. The CDR3 DNA is TGTGCCTGGATGCCCCCAGGGCTGGGCAAAAACATTCAGTACTTC.

With regard to this clone: This same CDR3 is encoded by further DNA sequences in the sample. This chain joins TRBV5-1 and TRBJ2-7; no clear D. Germline loops: CDR1 SGHRS, CDR2 YFSETQ. The V gene lost 0 bases and the J gene lost 4 bases, with 5 bases spanning the gap. The CDR3 extends over 12 amino acids. CDR3 amino acids: CASSLVGYEQYF. The CDR3 DNA reads TGCGCCAGCAGCTTGGTCGGTTACGAGCAGTACTTC.